Detailed here is one T cell receptor (beta chain). What this receptor recognizes is not known. Base quality data are lacking; no much larger clone is found one base away. Counted from cysteine to phenylalanine, this CDR3 has 17 amino acids. The CDR3 DNA has 51 bases and is translated from base 1. V is trimmed back by 2 bases and J by 10 bases, and the junction contains 15 bases that no gene match accounts for. Based on the germline V gene, the CDR1 and CDR2 sequences are SGDLS and YYNGEE. To demonstrate the VDJtools post-analysis software, TCR beta repertoires were profiled from the peripheral blood of over ten young patients with multiple sclerosis. The multiple sclerosis patients were children and adolescents between roughly 6 and 16 years of age. Library preparation used PCR. Sequenced on an Illumina HiSeq 2500. To reduce PCR and sequencing biases, unique molecular identifiers were incorporated into the TCR beta cDNA libraries. About 500,000 cDNA molecules were obtained for every 1 to 10 million input T cells, so each molecule roughly corresponded to one T cell. The same protocol used for the earlier healthy control dataset was applied to prepare and sequence the patient libraries. Samples belonging to the same batch were prepared together, multiplexed and sequenced on a shared HiSeq lane. Concerning the study's data processing: Raw barcoded reads were processed with MIGEC, discarding single-read molecular identifier groups before consensus assembly and CDR3 extraction. VDJtools was used for post-analysis of the clonotype tables, and diversity was normalized by down-sampling every dataset to the size of the smallest sample. In repertoire overlap clustering, CDR3 amino acid sequences, but not nucleotide sequences, were matched to correct batch-related cross-sample contamination. In TCRdb, the public reads were trimmed at Q25 with fastp and aligned with MiXCR, with productive beta chains retained. Rows are combined by CDR3 protein, so each entry shows the most common genes and DNA. The V and J calls here are based on TCRdb, not the publication. The table for this sample lists about 770,000 distinct CDR3 sequences; around 46% of them were counted only once. The ten largest clones capture around 4.7% of the sample.

This sample is part of a study of post-analysis software for immune sequencing data (dated by TCRdb to between 2015 and 2016). Background on the whole study: Relapsing-remitting, secondary progressive and progressive-relapsing multiple sclerosis were recorded as disease courses, and subtype annotation was lacking for some patients. The patient repertoires were set against about eleven previously published healthy control repertoires from donors whose ages ranged from roughly 6 to 27 years. A subset of samples was prepared in parallel using single-end sample barcoding, then pooled and co-amplified after Illumina adapter ligation. Results the study describes overall, beyond this receptor: Significantly higher frequencies in patients than in controls were found for about five TRBV segments, including TRBV5-6, TRBV5-1 and TRBV20-1. The control group was slightly older than the multiple sclerosis patient group. Normalized Chao1 diversity was significantly lower in multiple sclerosis patients than controls, suggesting substantial peripheral T-cell clonal expansion. Direct clustering with F measure revealed strong co-clustering of samples prepared in the same batch, which led to a batch-effect correction.

The receptor was isolated from a girl aged 10 to 17 with multiple sclerosis. Sequencing used blood. Recombination connected TRBV9 to TRBJ2-3, with 11 central nucleotides matching TRBD2. In nucleotide form, the sequence is TGTGCCAGCAGCGTTGGAGGGACTAGCGGTCCAGGGGAGGCGCAGTATTTT. Translation gives CASSVGGTSGPGEAQYF. With all but the CDR3 taken from the reference TRBV9 and TRBJ2-3 genes, the full variable domain is: DSGVTQTPKHLITATGQRVTLRCSPRSGDLSVYWYQQSLDQGLQFLIQYYNGEERAKGNILERFSAQQFPDLHSELNLSSLELGDSALYFCASSVGGTSGPGEAQYFGPGTRLTVL.